These T cell receptor beta chains were read from a single sample in a study of cytomegalovirus exposure and HLA in healthy donors. The repertoire was sequenced with immunoSEQ multiplex PCR; TCRdb's copy has only in-frame clones and lacks some. The sample contains some 150,000 clones, 55% to 70% of which appear only once. The sequenced sample was PBMCs. The receptor set was obtained from an older woman in good health and CMV-seropositive. Both conserved end residues are part of each CDR3. The D gene is left open where the match is weak. Some rows mark clone size as missing; the rest say once, few, many or name a class of expanded clone.

j_gene,v_gene,d_gene,abundance,len,CDR3nt,CDR3aa
TRBJ1-1,TRBV5-8,.,.,12,TGTGCCAGCAGCTTGGTGAGAACTGAAGCTTTCTTT,CASSLVRTEAFF
TRBJ2-3,TRBV5-6,.,.,12,TGTGCCAGCAGCTTTACTCTGGATACGCAGTATTTT,CASSFTLDTQYF
TRBJ1-1,TRBV28,TRBD1,.,17,TGTGCCAGCGGGCAACCGGGACAGAACGTCGGGGACACTGAAGCTTTCTTT,CASGQPGQNVGDTEAFF
TRBJ2-2,TRBV7-7,TRBD2,once,15,TGTGCCAGCAGCTCAGGGAGCGCGGGGGCCGGGGAGCTGTTTTTT,CASSSGSAGAGELFF
TRBJ2-7,TRBV6-1,TRBD1,.,13,TGTGCCAGCAGCCGGACAGGGCTTAGCGAGCAGTACTTC,CASSRTGLSEQYF
TRBJ1-1,TRBV4-3,.,.,15,TGCGCCAGCAGCCAACTTATGGGGCCTAACACTGAAGCTTTCTTT,CASSQLMGPNTEAFF
TRBJ1-2,TRBV10-3,.,.,14,TGTGCCATCAGTGAGCCGGAGTATAACTATGGCTACACCTTC,CAISEPEYNYGYTF
TRBJ2-1,TRBV5-1,.,few,18,TGCGCCAGCAGCTTGGCCCCAACCGGGAGAGGGGTTTACAATGAGCAGTTCTTC,CASSLAPTGRGVYNEQFF
TRBJ2-1,TRBV19,.,.,15,TGTGCCAGTAGTATTGCAGGGGGGCGTAGGAATGAGCAGTTCTTC,CASSIAGGRRNEQFF
TRBJ2-1,TRBV6-6,TRBD2,.,15,TGTGCCAGCACCCGACTAGCGGGAGGCTACAATGAGCAGTTCTTC,CASTRLAGGYNEQFF
TRBJ1-4,TRBV14,.,few,12,TGTGCCAGCAGTCGCCCGGGGGGGAAACTGTTTTTT,CASSRPGGKLFF
TRBJ2-1,TRBV7-9,TRBD1,few,14,TGTGCCAGCAGCTTAGGGGGACAGGGAGCGACTGAATTCTTC,CASSLGGQGATEFF
TRBJ1-1,TRBV28,.,few,15,TGTGCCAGCAGTTTATTTAAGCGGGGGCGGATGGGGGCTTTCTTT,CASSLFKRGRMGAFF
TRBJ2-2,TRBV10-3,TRBD2,once,15,TGTGCCATCAACGGCGGGAGAAGGGACACCGGGGAGCTGTTTTTT,CAINGGRRDTGELFF
TRBJ2-3,TRBV11-1,TRBD2,.,15,TGTGCCAGCAGCCTTACTAGCGGGAGCACAGATACGCAGTATTTT,CASSLTSGSTDTQYF
TRBJ2-3,TRBV9,TRBD2,.,14,TGTGCCAGCAGCGACCTAGCGGGAGCAGATACGCAGTATTTT,CASSDLAGADTQYF
TRBJ2-1,TRBV9,.,few,15,TGTGCCAGCAGCCCCCGACTAGGATCCTACAATGAGCAGTTCTTC,CASSPRLGSYNEQFF
TRBJ2-1,TRBV6-5,TRBD2,.,15,TGTGCCAGCAGGACCCGGACTAGCGGGACTAATGAGCAGTTCTTC,CASRTRTSGTNEQFF
TRBJ1-4,TRBV5-1,TRBD1,.,16,TGCGCCAGCAGCTTGCTAGCCGGGACAGGGGATGAAAAACTGTTTTTT,CASSLLAGTGDEKLFF
TRBJ2-3,TRBV10-1,TRBD1,few,14,TGCGCCAGCCTGAAGGACAGGGGCACAGATACGCAGTATTTT,CASLKDRGTDTQYF
TRBJ1-6,TRBV28,.,.,12,TGTGCCAGCAGTACTCAGGGGAAGCCCCTCCACTTT,CASSTQGKPLHF
TRBJ1-3,TRBV29-1,.,.,14,TGCAGCGTTGCACAGGCGCCCTCTGGAAACACCATATATTTT,CSVAQAPSGNTIYF
TRBJ1-6,TRBV30,.,.,17,TGTGCCTGGAGCGACCACCAGGGGATCTCCTATAATTCACCCCTCCACTTT,CAWSDHQGISYNSPLHF
TRBJ2-1,TRBV27,TRBD1,.,14,TGTGCCAGCAGTTTGATGACAGGGCGGAATGAGCAGTTCTTC,CASSLMTGRNEQFF
TRBJ1-1,TRBV28,.,.,12,TGTGCCAGCAGCTATCAGAACACTGAAGCTTTCTTT,CASSYQNTEAFF
TRBJ2-3,TRBV4-1,.,.,16,TGCGCCAGCAGACCGAGGCCTAGCGAATCCACAGATACGCAGTATTTT,CASRPRPSESTDTQYF
TRBJ1-1,TRBV7-8,TRBD1,.,14,TGTGCCAGCAGCTTAGTAGGGGGCAACACTGAAGCTTTCTTT,CASSLVGGNTEAFF
TRBJ1-1,TRBV30,TRBD1,.,12,TGTGCCTTCACAGGACAGGGGGTTGAAGCTTTCTTT,CAFTGQGVEAFF
TRBJ2-1,TRBV7-2,.,once,12,TGTGCCAGCAGCTCCCCTAGCCGGGAGCAGTTCTTC,CASSSPSREQFF
TRBJ2-3,TRBV5-4,TRBD2,few,15,TGTGCCAGCAGCTTGGAATCTAGCGGGACTCATACGCAGTATTTT,CASSLESSGTHTQYF
TRBJ2-7,TRBV7-9,TRBD1,few,17,TGTGCCAGCAGCTTAGTTAGGGGACAGGGCGTCTCCTACGAGCAGTACTTC,CASSLVRGQGVSYEQYF
TRBJ2-7,TRBV7-8,TRBD2,few,14,TGTGCCAGCAGCCCCTGGACTAGCGGCTACGAGCAGTACTTC,CASSPWTSGYEQYF
TRBJ1-1,TRBV9,.,.,14,TGTGCCAGCAGCGCAATAGCGGGACTGCATGAAGCTTTCTTT,CASSAIAGLHEAFF